The T cell receptor (beta chain) described here comes from a study of cytomegalovirus exposure and HLA in healthy donors. Overall study findings and caveats: The HLA-A and HLA-B alleles of most subjects were reportedly predicted accurately from TCR beta sequences. Highly shared variants forming one cluster were likely a sequencing artifact. Several of the most significant clusters were apparently associated with common viral pathogens in a later analysis.

Despite likely unrecorded immune exposures, the donors were nominally healthy at the time of sampling. PCR employed 60 Vbeta and 13 Jbeta primers. This table comes from immunoSEQ multiplex PCR, and its TCRdb copy is limited to in-frame clones, with some not included. The profile shows about 90,000 clones, approximately 88% of them singletons. The germline V gene has CDR1 SGHNT and CDR2 YYREEE (reference sequence). The V gene lost 0 bases and the J gene lost 4 bases, with 8 bases spanning the gap. CDR3 size: 15 residues. With respect to this clone: What it binds is not known.

Material: PBMCs. This receptor was taken from a young man in good health and CMV-seronegative. The chain joins TRBV5-4 to TRBJ1-6; maybe TRBD1 (6 bases). DNA for the CDR3: TGTGCCAGCAGCTTGGGACAGGTTTATAATTCACCCCTCCACTTT. It translates to CASSLGQVYNSPLHF.